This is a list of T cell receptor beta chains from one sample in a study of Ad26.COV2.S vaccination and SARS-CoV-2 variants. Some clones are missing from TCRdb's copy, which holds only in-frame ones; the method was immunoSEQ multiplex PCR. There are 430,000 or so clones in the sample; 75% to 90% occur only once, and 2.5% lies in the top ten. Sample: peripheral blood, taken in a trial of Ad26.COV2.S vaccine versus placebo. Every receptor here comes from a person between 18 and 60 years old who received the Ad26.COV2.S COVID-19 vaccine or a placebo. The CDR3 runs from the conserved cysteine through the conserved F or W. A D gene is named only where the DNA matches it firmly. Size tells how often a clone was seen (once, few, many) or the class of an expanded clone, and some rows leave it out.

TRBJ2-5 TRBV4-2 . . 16 TGTGCCAGCAGCCAAGAAGGCGGGCCACCCCAAGAGACCCAGTACTTC CASSQEGGPPQETQYF
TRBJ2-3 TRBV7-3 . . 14 TGTGCCAGCAGCCCTACAGGGTCCACAGATACGCAGTATTTT CASSPTGSTDTQYF
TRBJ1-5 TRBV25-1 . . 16 TGTGCCAGCAGTGAATCAGGCAGGGGAAGCAATCAGCCCCAGCATTTT CASSESGRGSNQPQHF
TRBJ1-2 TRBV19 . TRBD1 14 TGTGCCAGTAGTATAGATCGTACAGGGGCTGGCTACACCTTC CASSIDRTGAGYTF
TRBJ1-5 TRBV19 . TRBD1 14 TGTGCCAGTAGTGCGGGACAGTTCAATCAGCCCCAGCATTTT CASSAGQFNQPQHF
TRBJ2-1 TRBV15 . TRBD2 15 TGTGCCACCAGCAGGGAGGGGAGCGGGAGGAATGAGCAGTTCTTC CATSREGSGRNEQFF
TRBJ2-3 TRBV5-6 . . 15 TGTGCCAGCGCGAAGCTCGGCGGGGAGACAGATACGCAGTATTTT CASAKLGGETDTQYF
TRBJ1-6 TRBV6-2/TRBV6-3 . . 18 TGTGCCAGCAGTTACTCGAAAGGGTTGGGCTCCTATAATTCACCCCTCCACTTT CASSYSKGLGSYNSPLHF
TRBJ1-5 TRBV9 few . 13 TGTGCCAGCAGCGTTGGGGTGGAACAGCCCCAGCATTTT CASSVGVEQPQHF
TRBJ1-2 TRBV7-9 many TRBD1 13 TGTGCCAGCAGCCCGGGACAGAACTATGGCTACACCTTC CASSPGQNYGYTF
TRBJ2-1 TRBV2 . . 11 TGTGCCAGCGGGAGTTGGGGAGAGCAGTTCTTC CASGSWGEQFF
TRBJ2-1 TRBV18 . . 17 TGTGCCAGCTCACCACCTATGGCTAGCCGCTCCTACAATGAGCAGTTCTTC CASSPPMASRSYNEQFF
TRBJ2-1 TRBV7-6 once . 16 TGTGCCAGCGGACCGCGCGCTGGGGGGTTAGTCAATGAGCAGTTCTTC CASGPRAGGLVNEQFF
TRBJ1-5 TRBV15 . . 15 TGTGCCACCAGCGGAAACAGGCTGGGGAATCAGCCCCAGCATTTT CATSGNRLGNQPQHF
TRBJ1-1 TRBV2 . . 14 TGTGCCAGCAGTCCTATACACCGCGAGGCTGAAGCTTTCTTT CASSPIHREAEAFF
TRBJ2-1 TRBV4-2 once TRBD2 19 TGTGCCAGCAGCCAAGTTGGGCTAGCGGGGGGATACACCTACAATGAGCAGTTCTTC CASSQVGLAGGYTYNEQFF
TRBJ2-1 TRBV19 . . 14 TGTGCCAGTAAACCAGTCGACTCCTACAATGAGCAGTTCTTC CASKPVDSYNEQFF
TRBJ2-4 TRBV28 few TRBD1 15 TGTGCCAGCAGTTACAGGGGGCCCTACAAAAACATTCAGTACTTC CASSYRGPYKNIQYF
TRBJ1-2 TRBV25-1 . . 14 TGTGCCAGCAGTGTAGGGCACGGGTCTGCTGGCTACACCTTC CASSVGHGSAGYTF
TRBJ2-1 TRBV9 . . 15 TGTGCCAGCAGCCTACAGGGTTGGACGGGTAATGAGCAGTTCTTC CASSLQGWTGNEQFF
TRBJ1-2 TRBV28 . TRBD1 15 TGTGCCAGCAGTTCCTCGACAGGGGTGACCTATGGCTACACCTTC CASSSSTGVTYGYTF
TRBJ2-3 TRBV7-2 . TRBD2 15 TGTGCCAGCAGCTTAGGATTTACTAGCGGGGGTACGCAGTATTTT CASSLGFTSGGTQYF
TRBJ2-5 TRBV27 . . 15 TGTGCCAGCACGTCAAACATCGGATTCCAAGAGACCCAGTACTTC CASTSNIGFQETQYF
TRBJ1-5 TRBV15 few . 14 TGTGCCACCAGCCTTGGACGGGATTATCAGCCCCAGCATTTT CATSLGRDYQPQHF
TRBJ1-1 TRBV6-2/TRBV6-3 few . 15 TGTGCCAGCAGTCCCCGTGTCAGGGAGGCGGGTGAAGCTTTCTTT CASSPRVREAGEAFF
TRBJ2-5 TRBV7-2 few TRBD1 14 TGTGCCAGCAGCCGGGACAGGGGGCACGAGACCCAGTACTTC CASSRDRGHETQYF
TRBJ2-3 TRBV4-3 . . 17 TGCGCCAGCAGCCAGGCCCCAATGGGAAGCAGCACAGATACGCAGTATTTT CASSQAPMGSSTDTQYF
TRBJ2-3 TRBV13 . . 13 TGTGCCAGCAGCTTAGCCCTCACAGATACGCAGTATTTT CASSLALTDTQYF
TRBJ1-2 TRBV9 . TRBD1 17 TGTGCCAGCAGCGTTGCCTCAGGGGGCGGTTTTAACTATGGCTACACCTTC CASSVASGGGFNYGYTF
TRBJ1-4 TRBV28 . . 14 TGTGCCAGCAGTTCCCAGGCAACTAATGAAAAACTGTTTTTT CASSSQATNEKLFF
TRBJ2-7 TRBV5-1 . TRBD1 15 TGCGCCAGCAGCCAGGGACAGGGGATCCAATACGAGCAGTACTTC CASSQGQGIQYEQYF
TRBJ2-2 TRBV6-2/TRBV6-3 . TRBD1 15 TGTGCCAGCAGCGGACAGGGGTCCTACACCGGGGAGCTGTTTTTT CASSGQGSYTGELFF
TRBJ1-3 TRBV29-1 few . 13 TGCAGCGTTGCTTGGCAGTCCGGAAACACCATATATTTT CSVAWQSGNTIYF
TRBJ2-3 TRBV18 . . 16 TGTGCCAGCTCATCAGACGCCGGGGTAAGCACAGATACGCAGTATTTT CASSSDAGVSTDTQYF
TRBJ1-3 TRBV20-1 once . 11 TGCAGTGCTATCTCTGGAAACACCATATATTTT CSAISGNTIYF
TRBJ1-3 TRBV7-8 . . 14 TGTGCCAGCAGCTTAGACAGGTTTCGAAACACCATATATTTT CASSLDRFRNTIYF
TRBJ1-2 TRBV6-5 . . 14 TGTGCCAGCAGTGACTCAGGAAGGGGCTATGGCTACACCTTC CASSDSGRGYGYTF
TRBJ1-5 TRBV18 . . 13 TGTGCCAGCTCACTCTGGGGCAATCAGCCCCAGCATTTT CASSLWGNQPQHF
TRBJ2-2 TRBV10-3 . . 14 TGTGCCATCAGTGCGGGGCTAGCTGCCGGGGAGCTGTTTTTT CAISAGLAAGELFF
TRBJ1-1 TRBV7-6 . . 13 TGTGCCAGCAGCTTAGCCCGCGCAGCTGAAGCTTTCTTT CASSLARAAEAFF
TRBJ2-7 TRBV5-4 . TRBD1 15 TGTGCCAGCAGCCGGCCGGGACAGGGTAACCACGAGCAGTACTTC CASSRPGQGNHEQYF
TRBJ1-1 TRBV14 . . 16 TGTGCCAGCAGACTACTGGGGCAGTCCGGCGGTACTGAAGCTTTCTTT CASRLLGQSGGTEAFF